A selection of T cell receptor beta chains follows, all from one sample in a study of blood T cell repertoires in COVID-19. Profiling relied on immunoSEQ multiplex PCR, and the TCRdb table lists in-frame clones only, not all of them. The sample includes fewer than 200,000 clones, approximately 82% of them seen just once. Sequenced input: peripheral blood. The origin of the receptors is a woman in her sixties or seventies who had recovered from COVID-19. The CDR3 runs from the conserved cysteine through the conserved F or W. D genes are given only for firm matches. A clone size is listed for some rows: how often the clone was seen (once, few, many), or a class if it is expanded.

D: TRBD1; J: TRBJ1-5; size: .; V: TRBV7-3; CDR3: CASNPGGDRDNQPQHF
D: TRBD1; J: TRBJ2-7; size: .; V: TRBV7-9; CDR3: CASSSLYRGVDEQYF
D: TRBD1; J: TRBJ1-1; size: .; V: TRBV9; CDR3: CASSSGGDTEAFF
D: TRBD1; J: TRBJ1-2; size: once; V: TRBV28; CDR3: CATRPNLGQGYGYTF
D: TRBD1; J: TRBJ2-1; size: many; V: TRBV11-2; CDR3: CASSGTGASYNEQFF
D: TRBD1; J: TRBJ1-1; size: .; V: TRBV19; CDR3: CASSRYRGPTEAFF
D: .; J: TRBJ1-1; size: few; V: TRBV7-9; CDR3: CASSLGPRGGNTEAFF
D: .; J: TRBJ1-6; size: .; V: TRBV7-2; CDR3: CASSLGGGRGTSPLHF
D: .; J: TRBJ1-5; size: .; V: TRBV25-1; CDR3: CASSQTGSNQPQHF
D: .; J: TRBJ1-1; size: .; V: TRBV6-2/TRBV6-3; CDR3: CASSYRGEDTEAFF
D: .; J: TRBJ2-7; size: .; V: TRBV28; CDR3: CASSPFPTVPRPYEQYF
D: .; J: TRBJ1-1; size: .; V: TRBV30; CDR3: CAWSEGFTEAFF
D: .; J: TRBJ1-2; size: .; V: TRBV4-3; CDR3: CASSQEVGRNYGYTF
D: .; J: TRBJ1-2; size: .; V: TRBV19; CDR3: CASSIRVENYGYTF
D: .; J: TRBJ1-6; size: .; V: TRBV3-1/TRBV3-2; CDR3: CASSQRVSSYNSPLHF
D: TRBD1; J: TRBJ1-5; size: .; V: TRBV30; CDR3: CAWSVSTGYGQPQHF
D: TRBD2; J: TRBJ2-1; size: .; V: TRBV4-3; CDR3: CASSGLAGGWAHNEQFF
D: .; J: TRBJ1-4; size: .; V: TRBV6-1; CDR3: CASSDRGASWAGKLFF
D: .; J: TRBJ1-1; size: .; V: TRBV20-1; CDR3: CSAQMNTEAFF
D: .; J: TRBJ2-4; size: .; V: TRBV15; CDR3: CATSARTALAKNIQYF
D: TRBD1; J: TRBJ2-7; size: .; V: TRBV9; CDR3: CASSTQGGGYEQYF
D: .; J: TRBJ1-1; size: .; V: TRBV7-3; CDR3: CASSSQGGTEAFF
D: .; J: TRBJ1-2; size: .; V: TRBV4-3; CDR3: CASSQDWEPTIYGYTF
D: .; J: TRBJ2-5; size: once; V: TRBV5-4; CDR3: CASSLGWSPRETQYF
D: .; J: TRBJ1-5; size: .; V: TRBV12-5; CDR3: CASAPGESNNQPQHF
D: TRBD2; J: TRBJ2-7; size: .; V: TRBV18; CDR3: CASSPTSGRTYEQYF
D: .; J: TRBJ2-7; size: once; V: TRBV5-1; CDR3: CASSLGIGLYEQYF
D: .; J: TRBJ2-2; size: .; V: TRBV6-5; CDR3: CASSPLSAGELFF
D: .; J: TRBJ1-2; size: once; V: TRBV20-1; CDR3: CSAGSNYGYTF
D: .; J: TRBJ1-1; size: .; V: TRBV18; CDR3: CASSPRGAEAFF
D: TRBD2; J: TRBJ2-3; size: .; V: TRBV7-2; CDR3: CASSLQLATSTDTQYF
D: .; J: TRBJ2-3; size: .; V: TRBV30; CDR3: CAWSVVGPDTQYF
D: TRBD2; J: TRBJ2-7; size: .; V: TRBV28; CDR3: CASTFRTSGTYEQYF